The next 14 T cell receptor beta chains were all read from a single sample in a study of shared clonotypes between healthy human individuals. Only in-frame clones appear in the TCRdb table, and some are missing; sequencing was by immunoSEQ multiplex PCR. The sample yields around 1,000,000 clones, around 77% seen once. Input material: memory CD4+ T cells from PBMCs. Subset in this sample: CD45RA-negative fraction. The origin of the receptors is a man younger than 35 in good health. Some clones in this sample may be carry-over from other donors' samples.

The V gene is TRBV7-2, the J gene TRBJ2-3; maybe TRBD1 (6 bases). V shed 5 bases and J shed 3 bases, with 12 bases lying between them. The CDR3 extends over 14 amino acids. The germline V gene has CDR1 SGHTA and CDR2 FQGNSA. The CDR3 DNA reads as TGTGCCAGCAGCGCTCGGACAGTTACAGATACGCAGTATTTT. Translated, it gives CASSARTVTDTQYF.

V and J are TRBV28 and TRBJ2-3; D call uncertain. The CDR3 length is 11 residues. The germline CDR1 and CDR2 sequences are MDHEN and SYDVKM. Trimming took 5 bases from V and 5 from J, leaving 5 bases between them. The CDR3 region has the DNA TGTGCCAGCAGTCTAAGAGATACGCAGTATTTT. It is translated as CASSLRDTQYF.

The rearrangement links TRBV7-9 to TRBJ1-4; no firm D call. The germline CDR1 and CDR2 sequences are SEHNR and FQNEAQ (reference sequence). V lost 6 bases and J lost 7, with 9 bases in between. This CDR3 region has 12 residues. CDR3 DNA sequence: TGTGCCAGCAGGGGCGGAGGTGAAAAACTGTTTTTT. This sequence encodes CASRGGGEKLFF. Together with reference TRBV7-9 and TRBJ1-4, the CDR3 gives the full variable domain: DTGVSQNPRHKITKRGQNVTFRCDPISEHNRLYWYRQTLGQGPEFLTYFQNEAQLEKSRLLSDRFSAERPKGSFSTLEIQRTEQGDSAMYLCASRGGGEKLFFGSGTQLSVL.

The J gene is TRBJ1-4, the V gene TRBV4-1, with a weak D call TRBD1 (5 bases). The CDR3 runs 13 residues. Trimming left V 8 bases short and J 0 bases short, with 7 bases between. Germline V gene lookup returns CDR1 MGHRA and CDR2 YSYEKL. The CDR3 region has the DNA TGCGCCAGCGGGACTGCAACTAATGAAAAACTGTTTTTT. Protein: CASGTATNEKLFF.

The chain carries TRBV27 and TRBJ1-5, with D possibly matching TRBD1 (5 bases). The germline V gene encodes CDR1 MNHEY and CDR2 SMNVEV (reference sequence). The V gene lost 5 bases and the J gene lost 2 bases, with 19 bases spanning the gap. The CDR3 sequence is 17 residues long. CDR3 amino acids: CASSPFMTAWGNQPQHF. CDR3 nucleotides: TGTGCCAGCAGTCCCTTTATGACAGCTTGGGGCAATCAGCCCCAGCATTTT.

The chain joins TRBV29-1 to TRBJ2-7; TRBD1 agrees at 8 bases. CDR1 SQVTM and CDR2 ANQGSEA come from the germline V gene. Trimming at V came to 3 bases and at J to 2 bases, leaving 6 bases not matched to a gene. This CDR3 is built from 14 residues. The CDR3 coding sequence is TGCAGCGTTGAGAGAGGACAGGGCCCCTACGAGCAGTACTTC. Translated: CSVERGQGPYEQYF.

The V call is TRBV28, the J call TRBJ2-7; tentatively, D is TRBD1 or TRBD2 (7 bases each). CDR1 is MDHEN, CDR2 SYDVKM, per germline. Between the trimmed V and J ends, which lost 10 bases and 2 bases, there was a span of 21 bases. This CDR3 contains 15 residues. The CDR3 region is CATGPGGAGTYEQYF. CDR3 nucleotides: TGTGCCACAGGGCCAGGGGGGGCGGGAACCTACGAGCAGTACTTC.

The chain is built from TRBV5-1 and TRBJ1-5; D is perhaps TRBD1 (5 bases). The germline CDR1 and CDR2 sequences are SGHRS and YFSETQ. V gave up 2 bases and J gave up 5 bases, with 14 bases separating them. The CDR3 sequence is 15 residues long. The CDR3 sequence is CASSFVPGLDQPQHF. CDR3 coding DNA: TGCGCCAGCAGCTTCGTCCCGGGACTTGATCAGCCCCAGCATTTT.

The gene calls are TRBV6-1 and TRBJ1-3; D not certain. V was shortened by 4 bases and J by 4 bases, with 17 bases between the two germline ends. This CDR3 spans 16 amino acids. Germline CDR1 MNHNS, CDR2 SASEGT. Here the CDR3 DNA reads TGTGCCAGCAGTGTCGGCCTCGAGTCTTTGGGAAACACCATATATTTT. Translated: CASSVGLESLGNTIYF.

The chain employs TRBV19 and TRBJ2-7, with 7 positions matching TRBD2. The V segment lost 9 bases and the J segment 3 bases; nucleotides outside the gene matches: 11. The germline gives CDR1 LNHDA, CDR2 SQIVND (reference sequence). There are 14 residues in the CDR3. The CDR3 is CASAGGTSYYEQYF. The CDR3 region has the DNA TGTGCCAGCGCCGGGGGGACGTCCTACTACGAGCAGTACTTC.

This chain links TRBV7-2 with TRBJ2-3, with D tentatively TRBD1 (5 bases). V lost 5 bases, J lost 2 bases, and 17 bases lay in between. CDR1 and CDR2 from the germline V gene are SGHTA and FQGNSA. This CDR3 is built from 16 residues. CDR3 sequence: CASSPDYGHYTDTQYF. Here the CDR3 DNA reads TGTGCCAGCAGCCCCGATTACGGACACTACACAGATACGCAGTATTTT.

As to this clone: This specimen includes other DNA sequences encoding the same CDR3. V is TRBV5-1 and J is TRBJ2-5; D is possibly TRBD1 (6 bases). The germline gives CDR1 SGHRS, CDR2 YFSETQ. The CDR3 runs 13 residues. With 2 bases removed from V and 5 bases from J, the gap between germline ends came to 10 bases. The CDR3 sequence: CASSLQGGETQYF. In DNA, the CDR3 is TGCGCCAGCAGCTTACAGGGCGGGGAGACCCAGTACTTC.

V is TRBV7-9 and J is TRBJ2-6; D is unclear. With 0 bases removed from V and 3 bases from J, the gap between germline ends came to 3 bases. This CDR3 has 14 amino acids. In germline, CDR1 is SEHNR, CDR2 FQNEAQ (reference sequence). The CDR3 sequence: CASSLAGGANVLTF. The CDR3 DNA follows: TGTGCCAGCAGCTTAGCCGGTGGGGCCAACGTCCTGACTTTC.

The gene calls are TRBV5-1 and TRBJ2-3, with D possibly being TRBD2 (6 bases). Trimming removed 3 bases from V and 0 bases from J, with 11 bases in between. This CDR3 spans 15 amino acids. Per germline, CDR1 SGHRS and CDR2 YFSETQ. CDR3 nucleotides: TGCGCCAGCAGCTGGAGGGGTACTAGCACAGATACGCAGTATTTT. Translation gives CASSWRGTSTDTQYF.